The present T cell receptor (beta chain) was sequenced within a study of blood T cell repertoires in COVID-19. Study-wide context: Whether acute or convalescent, the COVID-19 samples came from the United States, Italy and Spain.

J lost 4 bases, V lost 7 bases, and 6 bases had no gene match. Germline values: CDR1 MNHEY, CDR2 SMNVEV (reference sequence). The CDR3 length is 15 residues. In the original workflow: Using reference gene primer amplification, nucleated cell counts were estimated. The table came from immunoSEQ multiplex PCR; TCRdb's copy has only in-frame clones and leaves some out. Clonal size and the V and J genes are those of that table, whereas D and trimming came from the DNA. The repertoire holds roughly 350,000 clones, with 85% to 90% as singletons. The sequence came from a woman aged 45-65 years with active or convalescent COVID-19. Sequencing input: peripheral blood. The chain is built from TRBV27 and TRBJ2-1; 11 bases match TRBD2. This CDR3 reads CASTEGTSGYNEQFF. CDR3 DNA: TGTGCCAGCACCGAGGGGACTAGCGGATACAATGAGCAGTTCTTC.